This is a list of T cell receptor beta chains from one sample in a study of cytomegalovirus exposure and HLA in healthy donors. The table came from immunoSEQ multiplex PCR; TCRdb's copy has only in-frame clones and leaves some out. This table has some 190,000 clones, over 60% appearing once. The material sequenced was PBMCs. These receptors were obtained from a woman in her thirties or forties in good health and CMV-seronegative. CDR3s include the opening cysteine and the closing phenylalanine or tryptophan. A D gene is named only where the DNA matches it firmly. A row's size may be missing; if present it is once, few, many or a size class.

TRBD1	TRBJ1-2	-	TRBV6-4	TGTGCCAGCAGCGAAACAGGGGGGAACTATGGCTACACCTTC	CASSETGGNYGYTF
-	TRBJ1-1	-	TRBV6-5	TGTGCCAGCAGGGACCGGGGGAGCATGAACACTGAAGCTTTCTTT	CASRDRGSMNTEAFF
-	TRBJ1-5	-	TRBV5-8	TGTGCCAGCAGCCCAATCACGGGGGGGGGCGGCCAGCCCCAGCATTTT	CASSPITGGGGQPQHF
-	TRBJ2-1	-	TRBV2	TGTGCCAGCAGTCCGGACACAAACTCCTACAATGAGCAGTTCTTC	CASSPDTNSYNEQFF
TRBD2	TRBJ2-3	once	TRBV5-4	TGTGCCAGCAGCTTGGCCGTCGGGGGACTAGCGGGAGGGCCCACAGATACGCAGTATTTT	CASSLAVGGLAGGPTDTQYF
-	TRBJ1-2	-	TRBV29-1	TGCAGCGTTGTGCAGGCTTCCTATGGCTACACCTTC	CSVVQASYGYTF
-	TRBJ1-5	once	TRBV2	TGTGCCAGCAGTGGCCAGAATCAGCCCCAGCATTTT	CASSGQNQPQHF
-	TRBJ1-1	few	TRBV19	TGTGCCAGTAGTAGCGGGGAGTACACTGAAGCTTTCTTT	CASSSGEYTEAFF
-	TRBJ2-7	-	TRBV4-3	TGCGCCAGCAGCCAGGGTCCAGGAATCCTTCCCTACGAGCAGTACTTC	CASSQGPGILPYEQYF
-	TRBJ1-1	-	TRBV6-1	TGTGCCAGCAGTCCCTCTGAAGCTTTCTTT	CASSPSEAFF
TRBD2	TRBJ2-5	-	TRBV6-5	TGTGCCAGCAGTTATAGGGAGGGTGGAGAGACCCAGTACTTC	CASSYREGGETQYF
-	TRBJ1-2	-	TRBV18	TGTGCCAGCTCACCGTCGGAAGGACACCCGAATGGCTACACCTTC	CASSPSEGHPNGYTF
TRBD2	TRBJ2-1	-	TRBV2	TGTGCCAGTTCTGGACTAGTCTACAATGAGCAGTTCTTC	CASSGLVYNEQFF
-	TRBJ1-1	-	TRBV5-5	TGTGCCAGCAGCATCTACAGGGTAACTGAAGCTTTCTTT	CASSIYRVTEAFF
TRBD1	TRBJ2-3	-	TRBV5-1	TGCGCCAGCAGCGCAGGGACAGGGGGCTTCACAGATACGCAGTATTTT	CASSAGTGGFTDTQYF
-	TRBJ1-1	once	TRBV7-9	TGTGCCAGCAGCCCAAGGCAGACGGGTGAAGCTTTCTTT	CASSPRQTGEAFF
TRBD1	TRBJ2-1	once	TRBV13	TGTGCCAGCAGCTTAGGCCGTTATCCAGGACAGGGAAGCAATGAGCAGTTCTTC	CASSLGRYPGQGSNEQFF
TRBD1	TRBJ1-4	few	TRBV4-1	TGCGCCAGCAGCCTTACGGGAGTGGACAGGGGTAATGAAAAACTGTTTTTT	CASSLTGVDRGNEKLFF
-	TRBJ1-3	-	TRBV6-1	TGTGCCAGCAGTGAATGGCCGGATCAGGGCAACACCATATATTTT	CASSEWPDQGNTIYF
TRBD1	TRBJ1-2	-	TRBV28	TGTGCCAGCAGTTCGTCGTGGGGACAGCCGGCTATCAACTATGGTGGCTACACCTTC	CASSSSWGQPAINYGGYTF
-	TRBJ2-1	-	TRBV10-3	TGTGCCATCAGTGAGGCTAGCGACAATGAGCAGTTCTTC	CAISEASDNEQFF
TRBD2	TRBJ2-1	-	TRBV7-2	TGTGCCAGCAGCGTCAGACTTGGGACTAGCCGGGAGTTCTTC	CASSVRLGTSREFF
TRBD2	TRBJ2-7	-	TRBV6-5	TGTGCCAGCAGACGGACTAGCGGAGTATACGAGCAGTACTTC	CASRRTSGVYEQYF
-	TRBJ1-2	-	TRBV19	TGTGCCAGTAGTATCAGGGAACGTGGCTACACCTTC	CASSIRERGYTF
-	TRBJ1-4	once	TRBV11-3	TGTGCCAGCAGCTTAGGTGGCGGGGTTGGTGAAAAACTGTTTTTT	CASSLGGGVGEKLFF
-	TRBJ1-2	-	TRBV15	TGTGCCACCAGCAGAGATGCAGGGGTCGGTGGCTACACCTTC	CATSRDAGVGGYTF
TRBD1	TRBJ2-3	-	TRBV4-3	TGCGCCAGCAGCCAGACGGACAGGGGCGGCACAGATACGCAGTATTTT	CASSQTDRGGTDTQYF
-	TRBJ1-1	-	TRBV19	TGTGCCAGTAGTAAGCCTGGGGGGGACACTGAAGCTTTCTTT	CASSKPGGDTEAFF
-	TRBJ2-6	-	TRBV19	TGTGCCAGTAGTATACTGACAGGTCTCTCTGGGGCCAACGTCCTGACTTTC	CASSILTGLSGANVLTF
TRBD2	TRBJ2-1	-	TRBV5-8	TGTGCCAGCAGCTTGGGACTAGCGGGATACAATGAGCAGTTCTTC	CASSLGLAGYNEQFF
-	TRBJ2-1	-	TRBV6-6	TGTGCCAGCAGCCCACAACGAGGGTCGAGCAATGAGCAGTTCTTC	CASSPQRGSSNEQFF
-	TRBJ1-2	few	TRBV11-3	TGTGCCAGCAGCTTAGGCGGAAACTATGGCTACACCTTC	CASSLGGNYGYTF
-	TRBJ2-3	-	TRBV7-2	TGTGCCAGCAGCTTAGTTGGGACTAGCACAGATACGCAGTATTTT	CASSLVGTSTDTQYF
TRBD2	TRBJ2-3	few	TRBV7-7	TGTGCTAGCAGCCCTGGACTAGCGGGCCGCACAGATACGCAGTATTTT	CASSPGLAGRTDTQYF
-	TRBJ2-2	-	TRBV7-9	TGTGCCAGCAGCCCGCCTTCGCGGACCGGGGAGCTGTTTTTT	CASSPPSRTGELFF
-	TRBJ2-7	-	TRBV6-7	TGTGCCCCTCAGGAGGGTTACGAGCAGTACTTC	CAPQEGYEQYF
-	TRBJ2-2	few	TRBV6-6	TGTGCCAGCAGTTATGTGAGCACCGGGGAGCTGTTTTTT	CASSYVSTGELFF
-	TRBJ1-1	-	TRBV13	TGTGCCAGCAGCCCCCTAAACCCAGGTCTGACTGAAGCTTTCTTT	CASSPLNPGLTEAFF
TRBD2	TRBJ2-7	-	TRBV6-1	TGTGCCAGCAGTGATTTTTCCAGCGGGAGTAGCGAGCAGTACTTC	CASSDFSSGSSEQYF
-	TRBJ2-1	-	TRBV5-4	TGTGCCAGCAGCTCCCGCACTAGCACCCAGAGCGATGAGCAGTTCTTC	CASSSRTSTQSDEQFF
-	TRBJ1-4	-	TRBV14	TGTGCCAGCAGCCATAACGCCAGGGAAAAACTGTTTTTT	CASSHNAREKLFF
-	TRBJ2-2	-	TRBV19	TGTGCCAGTAGTTACAGGACAATGAACACCGGGGAGCTGTTTTTT	CASSYRTMNTGELFF
TRBD1	TRBJ1-1	-	TRBV28	TGTGCCAGCAGCCTCAGGGGGCATAACACTGAAGCTTTCTTT	CASSLRGHNTEAFF
-	TRBJ2-1	-	TRBV6-5	TGTGCCAGCAGGGGGCTAAGGTTGAATGAGCAGTTCTTC	CASRGLRLNEQFF
TRBD2	TRBJ2-2	-	TRBV27	TGTGCCAGCAGCGTAAGGGGAGGGGACACCGGGGAGCTGTTTTTT	CASSVRGGDTGELFF
TRBD1	TRBJ1-1	-	TRBV6-5	TGTGCCAGCAGTGGACAGGGCGGGGGGAACACTGAAGCTTTCTTT	CASSGQGGGNTEAFF
-	TRBJ1-4	few	TRBV15	TGTGCCACCAGCTCAATGGGGCCTAGAGGTGAAAAACTGTTTTTT	CATSSMGPRGEKLFF
TRBD1	TRBJ1-2	-	TRBV30	TGTGCCTCCGGGACAGGGGGTGGCTACACCTTC	CASGTGGGYTF
-	TRBJ2-2	-	TRBV7-2	TGTGCCAGCAGCCCCTTTACGGTCACCGGGGAGCTGTTTTTT	CASSPFTVTGELFF
-	TRBJ2-2	few	TRBV11-1	TGTGCCAGCAGCTTAAGTGCCGGAGGAACCGGGGAGCTGTTTTTT	CASSLSAGGTGELFF
TRBD2	TRBJ2-1	-	TRBV13	TGTGCCAGCAGCTTAAGACTAGCTTTGTCCGATGAGCAGTTCTTC	CASSLRLALSDEQFF
TRBD1	TRBJ1-1	few	TRBV19	TGTGCCAGTAGTAGGGGACAGTTAATGAACACTGAAGCTTTCTTT	CASSRGQLMNTEAFF
-	TRBJ1-1	-	TRBV7-2	TGTGCCAGCAGCGAAAGGATGGGCGCTGAAGCTTTCTTT	CASSERMGAEAFF
-	TRBJ2-1	once	TRBV12-5	TGTGCTAGTGGTTTGGGACTAGTAACCGATGAGCAGTTCTTC	CASGLGLVTDEQFF
-	TRBJ2-1	-	TRBV4-2	TGTGCCAGCAGCCAGGGGCTGGGCGAGCAGTTCTTC	CASSQGLGEQFF
-	TRBJ1-1	-	TRBV15	TGTGCCACCAGCAGAGAACGGGTGGGGGGCACTGAAGCTTTCTTT	CATSRERVGGTEAFF
TRBD1	TRBJ2-1	-	TRBV19	TGTGCCAGTAGTATAAGTGACAGGGGATTTCGCAATGAGCAGTTCTTC	CASSISDRGFRNEQFF
TRBD1	TRBJ1-1	-	TRBV5-1	TGCGCCAGCAGCCGGGACAGGGGAGGGACTGAAGCTTTCTTT	CASSRDRGGTEAFF
TRBD2	TRBJ2-3	-	TRBV5-1	TGCGCCAGCAGCTCCAGACTAGCGGGACAAGATACGCAGTATTTT	CASSSRLAGQDTQYF
-	TRBJ2-7	-	TRBV5-1	TGCGCCAGCAGCTTCACATGGGAGGTCTACGGGCAGTACTTC	CASSFTWEVYGQYF